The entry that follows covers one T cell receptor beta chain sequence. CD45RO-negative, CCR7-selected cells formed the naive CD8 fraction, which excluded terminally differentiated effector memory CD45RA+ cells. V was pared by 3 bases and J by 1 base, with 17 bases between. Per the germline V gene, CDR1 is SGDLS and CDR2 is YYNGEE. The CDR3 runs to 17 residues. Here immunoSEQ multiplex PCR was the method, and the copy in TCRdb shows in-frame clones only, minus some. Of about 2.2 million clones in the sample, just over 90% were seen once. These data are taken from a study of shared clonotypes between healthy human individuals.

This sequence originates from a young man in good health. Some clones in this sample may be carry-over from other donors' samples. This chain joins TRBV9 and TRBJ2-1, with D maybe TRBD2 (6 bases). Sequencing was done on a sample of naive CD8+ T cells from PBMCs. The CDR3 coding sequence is TGTGCCAGCAGCGCCTCCCCCCGCGGGAAGTCCTACAATGAGCAGTTCTTC. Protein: CASSASPRGKSYNEQFF.